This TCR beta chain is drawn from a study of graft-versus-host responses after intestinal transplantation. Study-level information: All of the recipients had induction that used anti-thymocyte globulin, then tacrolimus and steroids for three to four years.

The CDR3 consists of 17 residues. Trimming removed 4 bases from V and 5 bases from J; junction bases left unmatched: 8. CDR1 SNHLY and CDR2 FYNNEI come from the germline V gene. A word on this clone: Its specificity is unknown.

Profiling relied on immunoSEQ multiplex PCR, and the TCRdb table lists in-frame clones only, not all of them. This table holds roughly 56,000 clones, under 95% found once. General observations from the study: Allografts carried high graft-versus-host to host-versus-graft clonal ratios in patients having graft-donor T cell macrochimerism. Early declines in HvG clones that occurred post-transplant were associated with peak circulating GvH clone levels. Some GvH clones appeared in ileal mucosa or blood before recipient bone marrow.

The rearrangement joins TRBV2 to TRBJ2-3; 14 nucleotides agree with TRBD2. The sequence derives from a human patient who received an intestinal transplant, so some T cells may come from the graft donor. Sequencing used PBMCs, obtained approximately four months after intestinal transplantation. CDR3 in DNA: TGTGCCAGCAGTGGACTACCGGGACTAGCGGGAGAAGATACGCAGTATTTT. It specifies CASSGLPGLAGEDTQYF.